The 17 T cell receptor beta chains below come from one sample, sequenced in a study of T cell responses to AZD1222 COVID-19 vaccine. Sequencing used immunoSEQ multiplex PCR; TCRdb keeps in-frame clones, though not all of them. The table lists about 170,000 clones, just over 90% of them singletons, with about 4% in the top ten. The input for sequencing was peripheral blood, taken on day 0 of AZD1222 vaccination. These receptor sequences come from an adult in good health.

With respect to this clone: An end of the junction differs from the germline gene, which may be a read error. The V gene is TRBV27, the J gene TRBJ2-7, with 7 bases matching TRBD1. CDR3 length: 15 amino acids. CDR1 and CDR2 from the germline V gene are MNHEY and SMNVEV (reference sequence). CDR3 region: CASSLSGQSSYEQYF. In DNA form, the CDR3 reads TGTGCCAGCAGTCTATCGGGACAGAGCTCCTACGAGCAGTACTTC.

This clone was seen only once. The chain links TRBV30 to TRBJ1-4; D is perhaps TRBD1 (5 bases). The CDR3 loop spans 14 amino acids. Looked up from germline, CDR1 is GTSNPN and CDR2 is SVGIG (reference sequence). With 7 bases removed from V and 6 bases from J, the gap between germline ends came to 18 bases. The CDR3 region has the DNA TGTGCCTTGGTGGGGGGTAGCCTAGATGAAAAACTGTTTTTT. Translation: CALVGGSLDEKLFF.

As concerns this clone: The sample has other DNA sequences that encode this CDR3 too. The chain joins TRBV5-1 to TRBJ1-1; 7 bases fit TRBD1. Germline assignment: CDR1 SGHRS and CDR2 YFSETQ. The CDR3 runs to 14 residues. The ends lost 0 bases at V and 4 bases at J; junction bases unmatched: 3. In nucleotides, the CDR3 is TGCGCCAGCAGCTTGGGGCAGGGGGGCACTGAAGCTTTCTTT. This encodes CASSLGQGGTEAFF.

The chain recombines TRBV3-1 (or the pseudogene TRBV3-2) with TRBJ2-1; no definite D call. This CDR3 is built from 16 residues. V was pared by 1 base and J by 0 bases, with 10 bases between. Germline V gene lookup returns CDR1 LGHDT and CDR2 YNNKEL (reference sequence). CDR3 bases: TGTGCCAGCAGCCAAGGACCGATAAACTCCTACAATGAGCAGTTCTTC. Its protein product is CASSQGPINSYNEQFF.

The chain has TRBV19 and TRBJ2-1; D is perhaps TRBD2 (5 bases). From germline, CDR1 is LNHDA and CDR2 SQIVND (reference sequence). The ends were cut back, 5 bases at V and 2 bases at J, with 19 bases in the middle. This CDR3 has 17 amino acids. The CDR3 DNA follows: TGTGCCAGTAGTCTCGTACGGGGAGCCGTGGCCTACAATGAGCAGTTCTTC. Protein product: CASSLVRGAVAYNEQFF.

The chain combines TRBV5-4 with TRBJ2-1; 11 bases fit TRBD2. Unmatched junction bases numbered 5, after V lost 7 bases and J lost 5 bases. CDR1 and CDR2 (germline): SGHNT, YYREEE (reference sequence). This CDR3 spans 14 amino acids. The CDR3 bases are TGTGCCAGCTCGTCTAGCGGGGGGCACAATGAGCAGTTCTTC. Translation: CASSSSGGHNEQFF.

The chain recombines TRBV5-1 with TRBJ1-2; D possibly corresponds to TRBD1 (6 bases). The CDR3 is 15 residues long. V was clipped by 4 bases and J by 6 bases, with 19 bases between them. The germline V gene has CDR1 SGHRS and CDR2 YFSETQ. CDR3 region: CASSGTTGHRHGYTF. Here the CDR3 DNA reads TGCGCCAGCAGCGGAACTACGGGACACAGACATGGCTACACCTTC. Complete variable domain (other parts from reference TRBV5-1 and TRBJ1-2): KAGVTQTPRYLIKTRGQQVTLSCSPISGHRSVSWYQQTPGQGLQFLFEYFSETQRNKGNFPGRFSGRQFSNSRSEMNVSTLELGDSALYLCASSGTTGHRHGYTFGSGTRLTVV.

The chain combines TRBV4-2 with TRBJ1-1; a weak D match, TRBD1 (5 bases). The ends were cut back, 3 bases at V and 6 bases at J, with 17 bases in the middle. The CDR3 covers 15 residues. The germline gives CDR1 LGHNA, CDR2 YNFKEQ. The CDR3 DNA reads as TGTGCCAGCAGCCATCTTGTTGGGGCCATGCCTGAAGCTTTCTTT. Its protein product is CASSHLVGAMPEAFF.

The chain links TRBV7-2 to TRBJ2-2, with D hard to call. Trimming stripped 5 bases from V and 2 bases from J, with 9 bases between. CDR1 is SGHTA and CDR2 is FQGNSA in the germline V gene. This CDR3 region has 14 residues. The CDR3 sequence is CASSLSSNTGELFF. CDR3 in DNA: TGTGCCAGCAGCCTTAGCAGCAACACCGGGGAGCTGTTTTTT.

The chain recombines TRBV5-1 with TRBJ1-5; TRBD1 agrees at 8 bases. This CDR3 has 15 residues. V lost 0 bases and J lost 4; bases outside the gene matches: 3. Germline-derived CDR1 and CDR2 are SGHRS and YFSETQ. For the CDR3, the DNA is TGCGCCAGCAGCTTGGACTACAGGGGGAATCAGCCCCAGCATTTT. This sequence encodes CASSLDYRGNQPQHF.

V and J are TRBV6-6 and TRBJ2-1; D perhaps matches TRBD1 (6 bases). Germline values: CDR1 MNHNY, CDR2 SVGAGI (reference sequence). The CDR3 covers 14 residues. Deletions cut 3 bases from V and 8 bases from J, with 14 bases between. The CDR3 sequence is CASSYGRGGDEQFF. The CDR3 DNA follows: TGTGCCAGCAGTTATGGCAGGGGTGGCGATGAGCAGTTCTTC.

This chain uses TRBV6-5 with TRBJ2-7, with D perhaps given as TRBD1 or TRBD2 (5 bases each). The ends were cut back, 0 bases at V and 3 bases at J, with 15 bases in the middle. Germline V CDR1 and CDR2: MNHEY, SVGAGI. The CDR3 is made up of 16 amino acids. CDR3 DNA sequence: TGTGCCAGCAGTTACTCGATAGCCGGGGCTATCTACGAGCAGTACTTC. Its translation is CASSYSIAGAIYEQYF.

The CDR3: CASSSLSSGRALNEQFF. The DNA of the CDR3 is TGTGCCAGCAGCTCGCTAAGCAGCGGGAGGGCCCTCAATGAGCAGTTCTTC. The rearrangement joins TRBV11-2 to TRBJ2-1; 10 nucleotides align to TRBD2. CDR1 SGHAT and CDR2 FQNNGV come from the germline V gene. V shed 4 bases, J shed 6 bases, and the junction held 12 bases outside the gene matches. The CDR3 totals 17 residues.

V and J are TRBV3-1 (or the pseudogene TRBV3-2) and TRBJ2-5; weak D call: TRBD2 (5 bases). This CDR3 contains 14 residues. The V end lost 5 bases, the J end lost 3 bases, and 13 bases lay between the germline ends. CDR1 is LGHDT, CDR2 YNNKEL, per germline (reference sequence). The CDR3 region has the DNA TGTGCCAGCAGCTTGAATCTCGGGGAAGAGACCCAGTACTTC. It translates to CASSLNLGEETQYF.

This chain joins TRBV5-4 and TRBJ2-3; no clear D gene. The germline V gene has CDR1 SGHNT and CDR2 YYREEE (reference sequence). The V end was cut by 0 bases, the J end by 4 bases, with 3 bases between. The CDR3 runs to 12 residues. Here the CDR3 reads CASSLGSDTQYF. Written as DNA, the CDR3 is TGTGCCAGCAGCTTGGGGTCAGATACGCAGTATTTT.

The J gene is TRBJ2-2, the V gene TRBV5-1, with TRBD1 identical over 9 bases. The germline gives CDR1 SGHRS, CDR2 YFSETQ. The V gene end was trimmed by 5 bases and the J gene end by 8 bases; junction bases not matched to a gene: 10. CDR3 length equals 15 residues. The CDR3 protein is CASSLRQGESGELFF. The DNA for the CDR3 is TGCGCCAGCAGTCTCCGACAGGGGGAATCGGGGGAGCTGTTTTTT.

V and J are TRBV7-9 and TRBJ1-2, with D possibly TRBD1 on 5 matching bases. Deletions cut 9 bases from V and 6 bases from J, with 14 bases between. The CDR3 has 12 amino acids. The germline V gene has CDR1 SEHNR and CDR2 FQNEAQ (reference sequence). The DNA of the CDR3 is TGTGCCAGATTTAACAGGAGGAATGGCTACACCTTC. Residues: CARFNRRNGYTF.